Listed here are 24 T cell receptor beta chains from one sample, sequenced in a study of identical twins (TCRdb year 2016). The method was 5' RACE. TCRdb names Illumina HiSeq 2000 as the instrument used. In-frame beta chains were kept once TCRdb had trimmed the public reads at Q25 with fastp and called clones with MiXCR. Merged by CDR3 protein, the rows form single entries marked with the most common genes and DNA. The sample data list some 240,000 distinct CDR3 sequences, and about 10% of these were observed just once. The top ten constitute 9% to 10% of the sample. The sequenced sample consisted of memory T cells sorted from blood. Taken with the paper, the label for cell subset or site translates to: CD45RO+ enriched T cells. The receptors were sampled from a man between 45 and 60 years old in good health.

This clonotype was recorded many times. This chain joins TRBV4-3 and TRBJ2-4; maybe TRBD2 (5 bases). The CDR3 is 15 amino acids. The V and J ends lost 2 bases and 0 bases respectively, with 8 bases between them. Per the germline V gene, CDR1 is LGHNA and CDR2 is YSLEER. The CDR3: CASSQLGVAKNIQYF. The DNA of the CDR3 is TGCGCCAGCAGCCAACTCGGGGTAGCCAAAAACATTCAGTACTTC.

The J gene is TRBJ1-1, the V gene TRBV11-2; D may be TRBD1 (5 bases). V gave up 2 bases and J gave up 0 bases, with 7 bases separating them. The CDR3 loop spans 14 amino acids. The germline CDR1 and CDR2 sequences are SGHAT and FQNNGV. The CDR3 here is CASSLQTVNTEAFF. The CDR3 DNA is TGTGCCAGCAGCTTACAGACAGTGAACACTGAAGCTTTCTTT. Full variable domain (outside the CDR3, taken from reference TRBV11-2 and TRBJ1-1): EAGVAQSPRYKIIEKRQSVAFWCNPISGHATLYWYQQILGQGPKLLIQFQNNGVVDDSQLPKDRFSAERLKGVDSTLKIQPAKLEDSAVYLCASSLQTVNTEAFFGQGTRLTVV.

The sample holds many counts of this clonotype. CDR3 region: CASSQDRPGYYGYTF. CDR3 DNA sequence: TGCGCCAGCAGCCAAGATCGCCCGGGTTACTATGGCTACACCTTC. This chain uses TRBV4-3 with TRBJ1-2; D is undetermined. Germline assignment: CDR1 LGHNA and CDR2 YSLEER. V lost 0 bases to trimming and J lost 3 bases, with 11 bases between them. The CDR3 is 15 amino acids.

This chain joins TRBV30 and TRBJ2-1; D tentatively reads TRBD1 or TRBD2 (5 bases each). The V end lost 7 bases, the J end lost 4 bases, and 17 bases lay between the germline ends. Germline V CDR1 and CDR2: GTSNPN, SVGIG (reference sequence). The CDR3 totals 14 residues. The CDR3 nucleotides read TGTGCCTCCGGGACCCCCCTCGAATACAATGAGCAGTTCTTC. Translated: CASGTPLEYNEQFF.

This clonotype was observed a single time. The chain carries TRBV20-1 and TRBJ1-1; D is unclear. The CDR3 has 13 amino acids. Germline CDR1 is DFQATT and CDR2 is SNEGSKA (reference sequence). Trimming removed 1 base at V and 6 bases at J, with 12 bases between. This CDR3 is CSARVLNRAEAFF. The CDR3 DNA reads TGCAGTGCTAGAGTCTTGAATAGGGCTGAAGCTTTCTTT.

Only a few counts were recorded for this clonotype. This sequence joins TRBV28 and TRBJ2-7, with D possibly TRBD1 on 6 matching bases. Germline V CDR1 and CDR2: MDHEN, SYDVKM. CDR3 size: 16 residues. V was trimmed by 5 bases and J by 3 bases, leaving 20 bases between them. DNA of the CDR3: TGTGCCAGCAGTACCTCCGACAGGATCCCTTACTACGAGCAGTACTTC. The encoded protein is CASSTSDRIPYYEQYF.

This clonotype came up a few times. J is TRBJ1-6 and V is TRBV5-5, with D hard to call. Germline CDR1 and CDR2: SGHKS and YYEKEE (reference sequence). CDR3 length: 14 amino acids. Trimming left V 0 bases short and J 7 bases short, with 8 bases between. The CDR3 DNA sequence: TGTGCCAGCAGCTTGGTGCAGTTGAATTCACCCCTCCACTTT. Amino acids: CASSLVQLNSPLHF.

This clonotype occurred a few times. The chain joins TRBV4-2 to TRBJ2-5; D remains ambiguous. The CDR3 is 14 amino acids. The V gene's germline CDR1 is LGHNA and CDR2 YNFKEQ. The ends were cut back, 0 bases at V and 4 bases at J, with 9 bases in the middle. In DNA, the CDR3 is TGTGCCAGCAGCCAAGACCACGGCCGAGAGACCCAGTACTTC. Its protein product is CASSQDHGRETQYF.

This clonotype was observed a few times. The chain's CDR3 is CASSQQGSGNTIYF. In DNA, the CDR3 is TGTGCCAGCAGCCAACAGGGTTCTGGAAACACCATATATTTT. The chain combines TRBV3-1 with TRBJ1-3; D possibly corresponds to TRBD1 (5 bases). CDR1 and CDR2 (germline): LGHDT, YNNKEL (reference sequence). The CDR3 has 14 amino acids. V was pared by 2 bases and J by 1 base, with 6 bases between.

This chain joins TRBV13 and TRBJ2-7; 8 bases match TRBD1. J lost 0 bases, V lost 4 bases, and 5 bases had no gene match. The CDR3 is 15 residues long. Germline lookup yields CDR1 PRHDT and CDR2 FYEKMQ (reference sequence). CDR3 in DNA: TGTGCCAGCAGCTCGGGTGACAGGGGCTCCTACGAGCAGTACTTC. Translated: CASSSGDRGSYEQYF.

In the case of this clonotype: Possible read error: a much larger clone is one base away. This chain uses TRBV20-1 with TRBJ2-5, with D perhaps TRBD2 (7 bases). The V gene's germline CDR1 is DFQATT and CDR2 SNEGSKA (reference sequence). V was shortened by 0 bases and J by 5 bases, with 13 bases between the two germline ends. The CDR3 totals 14 residues. The CDR3 DNA follows: TGCAGTGCTAGAGAGTCGGGGGGCCGGGAGACCCAGTACTTC. Protein product: CSARESGGRETQYF.

This clonotype was seen just once. With a much larger clone just one base away, this may be a read error. The V call is TRBV20-1, the J call TRBJ2-1; 7 nucleotides line up with TRBD2. Germline assignment: CDR1 DFQATT and CDR2 SNEGSKA (reference sequence). The CDR3 contains 13 residues. CDR3 DNA: TGCAGTCCCCTACGCCAGGGAGGGTATGAGCAGGTCTTC. Its translation is CSPLRQGGYEQVF.

The sample holds many counts of this clonotype. This chain links TRBV6-5 with TRBJ2-3; D is perhaps TRBD2 (6 bases). This CDR3 is built from 15 residues. Trimming left V 2 bases short and J 4 bases short, with 13 bases between. Germline lookup yields CDR1 MNHEY and CDR2 SVGAGI. The CDR3 loop is CASSYDLRDSDTQYF. The CDR3 region has the DNA TGTGCCAGCAGTTACGATCTCAGGGACTCAGATACGCAGTATTTT.

This clonotype was counted a few times. The V call is TRBV24-1, the J call TRBJ2-2; unclear D gene. The CDR3 loop spans 12 amino acids. The germline V and J ends were trimmed by 8 bases and 6 bases, with 9 bases remaining between them. In germline, CDR1 is KGHDR, CDR2 SFDVKD. CDR3 residues: CATKGSPGELFF. Here the CDR3 DNA reads TGTGCCACCAAGGGATCCCCCGGGGAGCTGTTTTTT.

This clonotype showed up many times. The DNA of the CDR3 is TGTGCCAGCAGCCAAACAGGCAGGAGCACCGGGGAGCTGTTTTTT. Translated, it gives CASSQTGRSTGELFF. The chain combines TRBV3-1 with TRBJ2-2, with a weak D call TRBD1 (5 bases). The V end was cut by 2 bases, the J end by 4 bases, with 11 bases between. Germline CDR1 is LGHDT and CDR2 is YNNKEL (reference sequence). The CDR3 is made up of 15 amino acids.

As regards this clonotype: A clone one base away is much larger, so this may be a read error. The chain employs TRBV7-6 and TRBJ1-3; D gene ambiguous. The CDR3 sequence is 16 residues long. From germline, CDR1 is SGHVS and CDR2 FNYEAQ. The CDR3 sequence: CASSLSPGLSGKTIYF. The CDR3 DNA sequence: TGTGCCAGCAGCTTATCCCCGGGCCTCTCTGGAAAAACCATATATTTT.

This clonotype was detected ten times or more. The chain couples TRBV7-2 to TRBJ2-1; D remains unclear. CDR3 length: 15 amino acids. Trimming pared 6 bases from V and 6 bases from J, leaving 18 bases between. Germline V CDR1 and CDR2: SGHTA, FQGNSA. The CDR3, as DNA: TGTGCCAGCAGGTCCAGCATAATGGGTGTCAATGAGCAGTTCTTC. Its translation is CASRSSIMGVNEQFF.

The table lists this clonotype with a few counts. The chain has TRBV6-2 or TRBV6-3 and TRBJ2-1, with 7 bases matching TRBD1. With V trimmed by 7 bases and J by 4 bases, 7 bases remained unmatched. The CDR3 covers 14 residues. Germline V gene data show CDR1 as MNHEY and CDR2 as SVGEGT. The CDR3 reads CASNLDRHYNEQFF. CDR3 bases: TGTGCCAGCAACCTGGACAGGCATTACAATGAGCAGTTCTTC.

The CDR3 nucleotides read TGTGCCAGCAGTCCCCCCCCAACCTACGAGCAGTACTTC. It specifies CASSPPPTYEQYF. The chain has TRBV6-2 or TRBV6-3 and TRBJ2-7; D is undetermined. Trimming cost V 5 bases and J 2 bases, with 10 bases left between them. The CDR3 spans 13 residues. In germline, CDR1 is MNHEY, CDR2 SVGEGT.

This clonotype has more than one count but fewer than ten. The J gene is TRBJ2-5, the V gene TRBV5-4; unclear D gene. This CDR3 spans 14 amino acids. V was cut by 4 bases and J by 0 bases, with 10 bases left in between. Germline lookup yields CDR1 SGHNT and CDR2 YYREEE (reference sequence). The CDR3, as DNA: TGTGCCAGCAGCACGTCCCGGTACCAAGAGACCCAGTACTTC. This gives the protein CASSTSRYQETQYF. The whole variable domain, remainder taken from reference TRBV5-4 and TRBJ2-5, is ETGVTQSPTHLIKTRGQQVTLRCSSQSGHNTVSWYQQALGQGPQFIFQYYREEENGRGNFPPRFSGLQFPNYSSELNVNALELDDSALYLCASSTSRYQETQYFGPGTRLLVL.

This clonotype was observed many times. The germline gene is not matched at one end of the junction; a read error may be the cause. The genes are TRBV6-5 and TRBJ1-1; weak D call: TRBD1 (5 bases). The CDR3 has 15 residues. The V gene's germline CDR1 is MNHEY and CDR2 SVGAGI. As DNA, the CDR3 is TGTGCCAGCAGTTACGACCCGGGGGTGAAGACTGAAGCTTTCTTT. This sequence encodes CASSYDPGVKTEAFF.

This clonotype was seen a handful of times. This chain uses TRBV5-1 with TRBJ2-7; D is unresolved. CDR3 length: 16 amino acids. Germline V lookup: CDR1 SGHRS, CDR2 YFSETQ. V was trimmed by 1 base and J by 0 bases, leaving 14 bases between them. DNA for the CDR3: TGCGCCAGCAGCTTGAGTCCAGCAGAGAACTCCTACGAGCAGTACTTC. Translation gives CASSLSPAENSYEQYF.

Ten or more counts support this clonotype. The V call is TRBV2, the J call TRBJ2-3; maybe TRBD2 (6 bases). V shed 6 bases and J shed 6 bases, with 10 bases lying between them. CDR3 length: 12 amino acids. Germline CDR1 reads SNHLY; CDR2 reads FYNNEI. The DNA for the CDR3 is TGTGCCAGCAGAGGGGACTTGGATACGCAGTATTTT. It encodes CASRGDLDTQYF.

This clonotype appeared a few times. The V gene is TRBV28, the J gene TRBJ1-2, with 7 bases identical to TRBD1. The trim removed 4 bases at V and 8 bases at J, leaving 16 bases unmatched. Germline V gene sequence: CDR1 MDHEN, CDR2 SYDVKM. This CDR3 spans 16 amino acids. This CDR3 reads CASSSGQATTLGGYTF. The CDR3 coding sequence is TGTGCCAGCAGTTCAGGACAGGCAACTACGCTCGGCGGCTACACCTTC.